This T cell receptor (beta chain) was sequenced during a study of CD8 T cells in Susac syndrome. The T cells that were sequenced for TCR beta were CD8+ and CD4+ cells from blood. The TEMRA cells underwent FACS enrichment, while the CD8+ and CD4+ T cells underwent negative isolation. J was trimmed by 5 bases and V by 6 bases; bases with no gene match: 3. Per the germline V gene, CDR1 is SNHLY and CDR2 is FYNNEI. This CDR3 comprises 13 residues. General study points: It was acknowledged by the study that relatively few individuals were included in its TCR sequencing and HLA analysis.

With random hexamers, reverse transcription was performed on about 0.5 to 1 ug of RNA. TCR beta CDR3 was amplified by immunoSEQ covering 54 Vbeta and 13 Jbeta. TCRdb reanalysed the immunoSEQ multiplex PCR reads using MiXCR and keeps one entry per CDR3 protein. Of about 200,000 distinct CDR3 sequences in the sample, 85% to 95% are singletons; the top ten hold around 0.093%. This clonotype was recorded once. Its antigen remains unknown. The V gene is TRBV2, the J gene TRBJ2-7, with 11 bases matching TRBD1. The sequenced material came from CD4+ T cells from PBMCs. This TCR was recovered from a human donor in good health. The CDR3 is CASSEGQGDEQYF. CDR3 sequence (DNA): TGTGCCAGCAGCGAGGGACAGGGGGACGAGCAGTACTTC.